This T cell receptor (beta chain) was sequenced in a study of blood T cell repertoires in COVID-19. In the study overall: COVID-19 samples, acute and convalescent, were from the United States, Italy and Spain.

This clone was found once. The CDR3 runs 13 residues. From germline, CDR1 is KGHDR and CDR2 SFDVKD. V lost 4 bases, J lost 5 bases, and 7 bases lay in between. In the source study's methods: How many nucleated cells were present was estimated from reference gene primer amplification. Assay used: immunoSEQ multiplex PCR; TCRdb lists only in-frame clones, some missing. V and J calls plus clone size are reproduced from that table; the DNA served to infer D and trimming. The table includes some 350,000 clones, under 95% detected once. This sequence was found in a woman in her late teens or twenties who had recovered from COVID-19. Sequencing was performed on peripheral blood. This chain connects TRBV24-1 to TRBJ2-2; D is undetermined. The CDR3 DNA reads TGTGCCACCAGTGACAGGTCGACCGGGGAGCTGTTTTTT. This translates into CATSDRSTGELFF.